Given below is one T cell receptor beta chain in context. Its target is not known. The data were obtained in a study of blood T cells in healthy people across ages. Findings and limits, study-wide: Expanded clonotype shifts may have been confounded, as the donors had an unknown CMV status.

A second PCR, run for roughly 7 to 12 cycles, used a sample-barcoded 5' primer plus a J-beta primer mix. TCRdb re-called the 5' RACE reads through MiXCR, storing one row per CDR3 protein. The sample has roughly 800,000 distinct CDR3 sequences, more than 45% seen once. The sequence derives from a man aged 25 to 40 in good health. What was sequenced was blood.

The DNA for the CDR3 is TGTGCCACCAGCAGGGGACTAGCGGGAGGGATTCTCTACGAGCAGTACTTC. It codes for CATSRGLAGGILYEQYF. The chain couples TRBV15 to TRBJ2-7; 16 positions match TRBD2. V lost 3 bases to trimming and J lost 3 bases; unmatched junction nucleotides: 5. Germline assignment: CDR1 LNHNV and CDR2 YYDKDF (reference sequence). The CDR3 covers 17 residues.